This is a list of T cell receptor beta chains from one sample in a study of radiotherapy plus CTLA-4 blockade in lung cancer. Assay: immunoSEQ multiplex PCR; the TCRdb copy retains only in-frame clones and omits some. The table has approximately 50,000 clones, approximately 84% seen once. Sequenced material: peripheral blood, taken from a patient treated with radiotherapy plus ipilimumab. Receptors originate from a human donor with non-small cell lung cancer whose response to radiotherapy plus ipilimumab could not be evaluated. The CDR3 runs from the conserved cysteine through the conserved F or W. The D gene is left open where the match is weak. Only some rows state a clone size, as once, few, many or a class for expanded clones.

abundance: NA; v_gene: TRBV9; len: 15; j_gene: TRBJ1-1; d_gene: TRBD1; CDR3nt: TGTGCCAGCAGCCCGGGGACAGGGGGCGGTTTTGGAGCTTTCTTT; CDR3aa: CASSPGTGGGFGAFF
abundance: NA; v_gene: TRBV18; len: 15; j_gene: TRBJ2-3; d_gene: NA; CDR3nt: TGTGCCAGCTCACAGAACTGGCGGATGGCGGATACGCAGTATTTT; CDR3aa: CASSQNWRMADTQYF
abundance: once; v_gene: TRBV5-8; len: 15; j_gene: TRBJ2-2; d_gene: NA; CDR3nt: TGTGCCAGCAGCTTGCCCCCACAGGGCGACGGGGAGCTGTTTTTT; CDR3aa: CASSLPPQGDGELFF
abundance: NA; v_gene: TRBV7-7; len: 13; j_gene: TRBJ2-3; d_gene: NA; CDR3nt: TGTGCCAGCAGCCTCAGTGGCACAGATACGCAGTATTTT; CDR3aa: CASSLSGTDTQYF
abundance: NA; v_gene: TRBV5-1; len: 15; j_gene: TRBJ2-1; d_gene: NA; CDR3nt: TGCGCCAGCACCATTGGCGGGACTTCCTACAATGAGCAGTTCTTC; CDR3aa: CASTIGGTSYNEQFF
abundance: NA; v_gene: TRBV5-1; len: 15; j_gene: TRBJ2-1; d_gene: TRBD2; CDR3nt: TGCGCCAGCAGCTGGACTAGCGGGAGTGGGGGTGAGCAGTTCTTC; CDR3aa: CASSWTSGSGGEQFF
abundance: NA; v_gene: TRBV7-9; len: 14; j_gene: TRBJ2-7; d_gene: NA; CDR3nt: TGTGCCAGCAGCCCCGGACTCCCCTCCTACGAGCAGTACTTC; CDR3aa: CASSPGLPSYEQYF
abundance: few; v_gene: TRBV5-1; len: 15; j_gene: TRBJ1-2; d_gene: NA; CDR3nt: TGCGCCAGCAGCTTGGCCTCAGGGGTCAACTATGGCTACACCTTC; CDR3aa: CASSLASGVNYGYTF
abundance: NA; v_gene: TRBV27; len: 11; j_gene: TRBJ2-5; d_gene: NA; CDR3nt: TGTGCCAGCAGCAATGCGGAGACCCAGTACTTC; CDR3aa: CASSNAETQYF
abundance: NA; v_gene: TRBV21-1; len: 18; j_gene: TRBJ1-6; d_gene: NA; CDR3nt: TGTGCCAGCAGCAAAGCGTCCCTCGGGAGGGGCTCGCATTCACCCCTCCACTTT; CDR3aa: CASSKASLGRGSHSPLHF
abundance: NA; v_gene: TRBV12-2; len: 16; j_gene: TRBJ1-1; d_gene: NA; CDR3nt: TGTGCAAGTCTCCTCGGCGGAGGGGGAGGGGGTTTTGAAGCTTTCTTT; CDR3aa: CASLLGGGGGGFEAFF
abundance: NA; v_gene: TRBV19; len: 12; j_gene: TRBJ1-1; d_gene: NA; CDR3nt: TGTGCCAGTAGGTCAGGTAACACTGAAGCTTTCTTT; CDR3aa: CASRSGNTEAFF
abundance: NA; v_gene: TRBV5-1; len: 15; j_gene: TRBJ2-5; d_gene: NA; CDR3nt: TGCGCCAGCAGCTTGGAATGGAGGGGACAAGAGACCCAGTACTTC; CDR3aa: CASSLEWRGQETQYF
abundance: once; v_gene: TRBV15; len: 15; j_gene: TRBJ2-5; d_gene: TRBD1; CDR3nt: TGTGCCACCAGCAGGCCGACAGGGTCCGTGGAGACCCAGTACTTC; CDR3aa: CATSRPTGSVETQYF
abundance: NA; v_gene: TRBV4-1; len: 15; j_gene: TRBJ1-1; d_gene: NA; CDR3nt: TGCGCCAGCAGCCAAGGGCAGGGGATGAACACTGAAGCTTTCTTT; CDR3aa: CASSQGQGMNTEAFF
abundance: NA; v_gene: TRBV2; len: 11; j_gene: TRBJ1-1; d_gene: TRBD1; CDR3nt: TGTGCCAGCAGTTCGGACAGGAAAGCTTTCTTT; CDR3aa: CASSSDRKAFF
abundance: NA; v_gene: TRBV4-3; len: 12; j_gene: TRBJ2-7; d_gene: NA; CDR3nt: TGCGCCAGCAGCCAACTTGCTTACGAGCAGTACTTC; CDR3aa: CASSQLAYEQYF
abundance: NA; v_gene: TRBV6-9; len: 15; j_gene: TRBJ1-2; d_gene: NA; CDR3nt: TGTGCCAGCAGTTATTCCCAAACAGGGAACTATGGCTACACCTTC; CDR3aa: CASSYSQTGNYGYTF
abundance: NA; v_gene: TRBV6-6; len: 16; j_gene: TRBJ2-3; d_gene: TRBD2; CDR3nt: TGTGCCAGCAGTTACGTAGCGGGGGGCCGCACAGATACGCAGTATTTT; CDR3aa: CASSYVAGGRTDTQYF
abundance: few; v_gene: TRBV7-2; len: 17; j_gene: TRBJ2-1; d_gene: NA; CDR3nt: TGTGCCAGCAGCTTAGAGGGTAGCGCTTCTGCCTACAATGAGCAGTTCTTC; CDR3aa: CASSLEGSASAYNEQFF
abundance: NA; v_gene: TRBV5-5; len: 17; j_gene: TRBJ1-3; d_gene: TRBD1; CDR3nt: TGTGCCAGCAGCTTGTCACAGGGGCCTTCCTCTGGAAACACCATATATTTT; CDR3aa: CASSLSQGPSSGNTIYF
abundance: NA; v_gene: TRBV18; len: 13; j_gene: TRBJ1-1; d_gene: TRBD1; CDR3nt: TGTGCCAGCTCACCGGGACAGGGGGCTGAAGCTTTCTTT; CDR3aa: CASSPGQGAEAFF
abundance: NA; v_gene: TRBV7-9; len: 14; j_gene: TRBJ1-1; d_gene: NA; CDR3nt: TGTGCCAGCAGCTCTAGGGGGGAGGGGGCTGAAGCTTTCTTT; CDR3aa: CASSSRGEGAEAFF
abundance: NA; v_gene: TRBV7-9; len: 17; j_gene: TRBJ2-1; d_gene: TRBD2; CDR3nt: TGTGCCAGCAGCTCCCATGGACTAGCGGGGGGGCTGAGGGAGCAGTTCTTC; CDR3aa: CASSSHGLAGGLREQFF
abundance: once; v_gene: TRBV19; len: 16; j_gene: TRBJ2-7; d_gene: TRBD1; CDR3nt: TGTGCCAGTAGTATAAGGGCCGGGACAGTCTTCTACGAGCAGTACTTC; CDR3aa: CASSIRAGTVFYEQYF
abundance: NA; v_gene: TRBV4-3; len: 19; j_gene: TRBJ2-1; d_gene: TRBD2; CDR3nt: TGCGCCAGCAGCCAAGACCCCTGGACTAGTCCTGGCTCCTACAATGAGCAGTTCTTC; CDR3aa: CASSQDPWTSPGSYNEQFF
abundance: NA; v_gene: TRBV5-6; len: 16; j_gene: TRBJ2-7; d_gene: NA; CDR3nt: TGTGCCAGCAGCTTGAGTATGGCGGCCTACTCCTACGAGCAGTACTTC; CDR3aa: CASSLSMAAYSYEQYF
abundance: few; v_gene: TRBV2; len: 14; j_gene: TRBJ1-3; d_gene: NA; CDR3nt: TGTGCCAGCAGTGAAAGGGGGGGCGGAAACACCATATATTTT; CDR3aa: CASSERGGGNTIYF
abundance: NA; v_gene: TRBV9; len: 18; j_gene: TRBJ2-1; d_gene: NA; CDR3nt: TGTGCCAGCAGCGTAGGGCCCGGTGGGCTCTCGTCCTACAATGAGCAGTTCTTC; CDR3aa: CASSVGPGGLSSYNEQFF
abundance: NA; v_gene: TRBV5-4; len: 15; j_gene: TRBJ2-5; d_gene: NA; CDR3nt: TGTGCCAGCAGCTTGTTCTCGGGGGTTGAAGAGACCCAGTACTTC; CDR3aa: CASSLFSGVEETQYF
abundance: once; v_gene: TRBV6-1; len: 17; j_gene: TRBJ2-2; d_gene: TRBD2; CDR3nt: TGTGCCAGCAGTGAAAGGACTAGCGGGAGGAAGGCCGGGGAGCTGTTTTTT; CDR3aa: CASSERTSGRKAGELFF